The source of this T cell receptor beta chain is a study of breast tumors, draining lymph nodes, adjacent tissues. General study findings and limits: The lymph node origin of tumor T cells was framed as consistent with a hypothesis, not demonstrated. The data were judged consistent with most tumor T cells coming from lymph node and expanding in tumor. Tumors had less TCR diversity than lymph nodes, more than nontumor tissue.

Concerning this clonotype: What it binds is unknown. A much larger clone differs from this one at a single base, so this may be a read error.

The lymph nodes were axillary draining lymph nodes from breast cancer patients. Germline V gives CDR1 SGHVS, CDR2 FQNEAQ. The CDR3 extends over 16 amino acids. TCRdb ran MiXCR on the multiplex PCR reads and lists one entry per CDR3 protein. The data show about 200,000 distinct CDR3 sequences, approximately 33% seen once. The source of this sequence is a female donor with breast cancer. Some clones in this sample may be carry-over from other donors' samples. Sequencing was carried out using axillary lymph node tissue. The chain recombines TRBV7-8 with TRBJ1-2; TRBD1 agrees at 11 bases. The CDR3 spells CASSSSRTGGADGHTF. The DNA of the CDR3 is TGTGCCAGCAGCTCCTCCCGGACAGGGGGCGCCGATGGCCACACCTTC. The full variable domain, completed using reference TRBV7-8 and TRBJ1-2, is GAGVSQSPRYKVAKRGQDVALRCDPISGHVSLFWYQQALGQGPEFLTYFQNEAQLDKSGLPSDRFFAERPEGSVSTLKIQRTQQEDSAVYLCASSSSRTGGADGHTFGSGTRLTVV.